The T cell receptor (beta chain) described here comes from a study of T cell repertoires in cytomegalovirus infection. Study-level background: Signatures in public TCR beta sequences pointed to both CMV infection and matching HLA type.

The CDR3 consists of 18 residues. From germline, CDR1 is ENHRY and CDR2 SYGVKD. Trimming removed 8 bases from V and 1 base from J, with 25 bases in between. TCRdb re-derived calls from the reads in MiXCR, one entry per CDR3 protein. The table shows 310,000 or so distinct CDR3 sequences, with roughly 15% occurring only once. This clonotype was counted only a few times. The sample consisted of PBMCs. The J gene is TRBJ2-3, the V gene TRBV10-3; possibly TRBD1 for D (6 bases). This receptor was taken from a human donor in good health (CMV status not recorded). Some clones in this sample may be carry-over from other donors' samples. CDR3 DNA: TGTGCCATCCGTCAACAGGGACATCAAGCTCTGGGCACAGATACGCAGTATTTT. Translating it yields CAIRQQGHQALGTDTQYF.